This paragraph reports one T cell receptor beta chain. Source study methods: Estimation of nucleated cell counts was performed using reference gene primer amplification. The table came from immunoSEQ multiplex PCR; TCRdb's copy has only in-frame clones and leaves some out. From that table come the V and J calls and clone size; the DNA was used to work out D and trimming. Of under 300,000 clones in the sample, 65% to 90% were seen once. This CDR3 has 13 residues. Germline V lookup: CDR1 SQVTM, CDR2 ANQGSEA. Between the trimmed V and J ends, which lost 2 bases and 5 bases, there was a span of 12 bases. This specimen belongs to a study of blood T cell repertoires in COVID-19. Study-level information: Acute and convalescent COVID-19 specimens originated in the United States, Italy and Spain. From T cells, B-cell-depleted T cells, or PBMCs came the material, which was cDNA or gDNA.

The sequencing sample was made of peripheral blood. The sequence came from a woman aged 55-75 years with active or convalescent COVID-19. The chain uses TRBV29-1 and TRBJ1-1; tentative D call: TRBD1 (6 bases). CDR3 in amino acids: CSVEKGGGTEAFF. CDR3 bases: TGCAGCGTTGAAAAAGGGGGAGGGACTGAAGCTTTCTTT.